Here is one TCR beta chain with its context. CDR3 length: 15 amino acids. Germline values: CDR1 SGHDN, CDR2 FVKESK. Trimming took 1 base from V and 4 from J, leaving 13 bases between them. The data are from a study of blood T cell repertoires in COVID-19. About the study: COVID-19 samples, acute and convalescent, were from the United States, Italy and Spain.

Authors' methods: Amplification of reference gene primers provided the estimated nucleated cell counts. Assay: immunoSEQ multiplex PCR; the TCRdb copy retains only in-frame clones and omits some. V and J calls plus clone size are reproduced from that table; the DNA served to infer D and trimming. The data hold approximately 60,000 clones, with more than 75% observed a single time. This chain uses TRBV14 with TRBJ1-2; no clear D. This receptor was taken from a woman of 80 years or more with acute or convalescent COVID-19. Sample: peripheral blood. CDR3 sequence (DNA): TGTGCCAGCAGCCAAGGGTTGGAGAATTTCTATGGCTACACCTTC. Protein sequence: CASSQGLENFYGYTF.